What follows are 26 T cell receptor beta chains derived from one specimen sequenced in a study of blood T cell repertoires in COVID-19. The protocol was immunoSEQ multiplex PCR, while the TCRdb copy is restricted to in-frame clones and leaves out a portion. The top ten clones hold over 4.5% of a sample with fewer than 400,000 clones, approximately 88% of them seen once. Sequencing used PBMCs or T cells enriched from blood (not recorded which). The receptors were sampled from a man under 40 who had recovered from COVID-19.

The chain couples TRBV27 to TRBJ2-1, with D maybe TRBD1 (6 bases). V lost 8 bases to trimming and J lost 5 bases, with 19 bases between them. The CDR3 totals 15 residues. Germline CDR1 and CDR2: MNHEY and SMNVEV (reference sequence). CDR3: CASGTYLNRDNEQFF. CDR3 nucleotides: TGTGCCAGCGGAACTTATCTCAACAGGGACAATGAGCAGTTCTTC.

The chain carries TRBV10-3 and TRBJ2-2, with D perhaps matching TRBD1 (5 bases). The ends were cut back, 11 bases at V and 7 bases at J, with 17 bases in the middle. Germline CDR1 is ENHRY and CDR2 is SYGVKD. The CDR3 consists of 13 residues. In DNA, the CDR3 is TGTGCCCGTTCCAGGGATCTGGGCGGGGAGCTGTTTTTT. It translates to CARSRDLGGELFF.

The chain uses TRBV6-5 and TRBJ2-2; 7 nucleotides match TRBD2. The CDR3 totals 15 residues. Germline loops: CDR1 MNHEY, CDR2 SVGAGI. V was pared by 5 bases and J by 2 bases, with 5 bases of the junction left unmatched. CDR3 DNA: TGTGCCAGCAGTAAGGGACTAATAAACACCGGGGAGCTGTTTTTT. It codes for CASSKGLINTGELFF.

This clone was seen only a few times. The chain employs TRBV6-5 and TRBJ2-1, with D perhaps matching TRBD1 (5 bases). Per germline, CDR1 MNHEY and CDR2 SVGAGI. The CDR3 runs 11 residues. V was shortened by 7 bases and J by 7 bases, with 8 bases between the two germline ends. The CDR3 sequence: CASKQGNEQFF. The CDR3 DNA reads TGTGCCAGCAAGCAGGGAAATGAGCAGTTCTTC.

The chain uses TRBV10-3 and TRBJ2-3; the match to TRBD2 covers 14 bases. The V and J ends lost 9 bases and 0 bases, in that order; junction bases with no gene match: 5. The germline V gene has CDR1 ENHRY and CDR2 SYGVKD. The CDR3 covers 16 residues. The CDR3 bases are TGTGCCATTGGACTAGCGGGGGGCTCTAGCACAGATACGCAGTATTTT. Protein sequence: CAIGLAGGSSTDTQYF.

The genes are TRBV19 and TRBJ2-1, with TRBD1 matching 9 bases. Germline values: CDR1 LNHDA, CDR2 SQIVND (reference sequence). V shed 7 bases, J shed 4 bases, and the junction held 8 bases outside the gene matches. There are 15 residues in the CDR3. Written as DNA, the CDR3 is TGTGCCAGTACCCTGGGACAGGGACCTTACAATGAGCAGTTCTTC. This encodes CASTLGQGPYNEQFF.

The J gene is TRBJ1-1, the V gene TRBV5-1; 7 nucleotides match TRBD1. V lost 0 bases and J lost 0; bases outside the gene matches: 5. Looked up from germline, CDR1 is SGHRS and CDR2 is YFSETQ. The CDR3 is 16 amino acids. CDR3 loop: CASSLGWDSLNTEAFF. In nucleotides, the CDR3 is TGCGCCAGCAGCTTGGGGTGGGACAGTTTGAACACTGAAGCTTTCTTT.

This clone was detected a few times. The chain uses TRBV29-1 and TRBJ2-2; perhaps TRBD2 as D (5 bases). Trimming shortened V by 1 base and J by 5 bases, and 5 bases separated the two germline ends. Germline assignment: CDR1 SQVTM and CDR2 ANQGSEA. The CDR3 is 12 amino acids. The chain's CDR3 is CSVEAGTGELFF. In DNA form, the CDR3 reads TGCAGCGTTGAAGCGGGGACCGGGGAGCTGTTTTTT.

The chain links TRBV28 to TRBJ2-7; 8 bases align to TRBD1. The CDR3 spans 14 residues. V was pared by 4 bases and J by 1 base, with 3 bases of the junction left unmatched. Germline CDR1 is MDHEN and CDR2 is SYDVKM. DNA for the CDR3: TGTGCCAGCAGTTCCCGGGACAGGTCCTACGAGCAGTACTTC. This gives the protein CASSSRDRSYEQYF.

This clone is a singleton in its sample. The chain joins TRBV15 to TRBJ1-4; TRBD1 matches 7 bases. The junction had 5 bases not matched to a gene; V was cut back by 5 bases and J by 2 bases. The CDR3 covers 15 residues. Germline V gives CDR1 LNHNV, CDR2 YYDKDF (reference sequence). The CDR3 region has the DNA TGTGCCACCAGCGGACAGGAGTGGACTAATGAAAAACTGTTTTTT. Protein product: CATSGQEWTNEKLFF.

V is TRBV28 and J is TRBJ1-3; weak D call: TRBD1 (5 bases). CDR1 and CDR2 (germline): MDHEN, SYDVKM. CDR3 length equals 14 residues. Between the trimmed V and J ends, which lost 5 bases and 2 bases, there was a span of 10 bases. In DNA, the CDR3 is TGTGCCAGCAGTGATCTGACAGCTGGAAACACCATATATTTT. It codes for CASSDLTAGNTIYF.

DNA of the CDR3: TGTGCCAGCTGCGCTGAGGCAGGGGAATCCCACGAGCAGTACTTC. As protein: CASCAEAGESHEQYF. The chain has TRBV2 and TRBJ2-7; perhaps TRBD1 as D (6 bases). The V end lost 8 bases, the J end lost 5 bases, and 22 bases lay between the germline ends. CDR3 length: 15 amino acids. Germline CDR1 is SNHLY and CDR2 is FYNNEI.

The rearrangement links TRBV7-9 to TRBJ1-2, with D possibly matching TRBD1 (6 bases). Trimming pared 5 bases from V and 3 bases from J, leaving 16 bases between. CDR3 size: 15 residues. Germline V gene lookup returns CDR1 SEHNR and CDR2 FQNEAQ (reference sequence). CDR3 in DNA: TGTGCCAGCAGCCTCCGGGACACGGAACACTATGGCTACACCTTC. Encoded protein: CASSLRDTEHYGYTF. Full variable domain (missing parts from reference TRBV7-9 and TRBJ1-2): DTGVSQNPRHKITKRGQNVTFRCDPISEHNRLYWYRQTLGQGPEFLTYFQNEAQLEKSRLLSDRFSAERPKGSFSTLEIQRTEQGDSAMYLCASSLRDTEHYGYTFGSGTRLTVV.

Only one count was recorded for this clone. The same CDR3 can be traced to other DNA sequences in this sample. J is TRBJ1-1 and V is TRBV28; D call uncertain. Deletions cut 3 bases from V and 1 base from J, with 6 bases between. This CDR3 comprises 13 residues. Germline CDR1 reads MDHEN; CDR2 reads SYDVKM. This CDR3 reads CASSLSGNTEAFF. The CDR3 nucleotides are TGTGCCAGCAGTTTGTCCGGGAACACTGAAGCTTTCTTT.

The chain combines TRBV27 with TRBJ1-2; 8 nucleotides align to TRBD1. The CDR3 covers 16 residues. CDR1 and CDR2 from the germline V gene are MNHEY and SMNVEV (reference sequence). V shed 0 bases, J shed 5 bases, and the junction held 8 bases outside the gene matches. The CDR3 is CASSLSPGTGKYGYTF. The CDR3, as DNA: TGTGCCAGCAGTTTATCCCCCGGGACAGGAAAATATGGCTACACCTTC.

J is TRBJ2-3 and V is TRBV30, with D possibly being TRBD2 (5 bases). Trimming stripped 2 bases from V and 11 bases from J, with 14 bases between. The length of the CDR3 is 12 residues. Germline CDR1 GTSNPN, CDR2 SVGIG (reference sequence). The CDR3 loop reads CAWSSQRVMQYF. DNA for the CDR3: TGTGCCTGGAGTAGTCAGAGGGTTATGCAGTATTTT.

This clone is a singleton in its sample. The V call is TRBV19, the J call TRBJ1-5, with 7 bases matching TRBD1. CDR1 and CDR2 (germline): LNHDA, SQIVND (reference sequence). The CDR3 loop spans 13 amino acids. J was trimmed by 5 bases and V by 5 bases; bases with no gene match: 3. CDR3 in DNA: TGTGCCAGTAGTCACCAGGGGGATCAGCCCCAGCATTTT. Encoded protein: CASSHQGDQPQHF.

V is TRBV5-6 and J is TRBJ2-1; 14 bases are shared with TRBD2. CDR3 length equals 17 residues. CDR1 SGHDT and CDR2 YYEEEE come from the germline V gene. V lost 1 base and J lost 12; bases outside the gene matches: 12. The CDR3 is CASSLYGGLAGGKRQFF. CDR3 nucleotide sequence: TGTGCCAGCAGCTTGTACGGAGGACTAGCGGGGGGCAAAAGGCAGTTCTTC. The full variable domain, with the rest looked up from reference TRBV5-6 and TRBJ2-1, is DAGVTQSPTHLIKTRGQQVTLRCSPKSGHDTVSWYQQALGQGPQFIFQYYEEEERQRGNFPDRFSGHQFPNYSSELNVNALLLGDSALYLCASSLYGGLAGGKRQFFGPGTRLTVL.

Only one count was recorded for this clone. J is TRBJ2-7 and V is TRBV13; no firm D call. V shed 5 bases and J shed 1 base, with 9 bases lying between them. The CDR3 has 13 amino acids. Germline V gene data show CDR1 as PRHDT and CDR2 as FYEKMQ (reference sequence). The CDR3 bases are TGTGCCAGCAGCCACACAGAGTCCTACGAGCAGTACTTC. Translated, it gives CASSHTESYEQYF.

The rearrangement links TRBV7-6 to TRBJ2-7, with TRBD1 identical over 12 bases. From germline, CDR1 is SGHVS and CDR2 FNYEAQ. V gave up 0 bases and J gave up 0 bases; unmatched junction bases: 18. The CDR3 runs to 22 residues. This chain's CDR3 is CASSLAWGQGAQRRSSSYEQYF. CDR3 coding DNA: TGTGCCAGCAGCTTAGCCTGGGGACAGGGGGCGCAGAGAAGGTCCAGCTCCTACGAGCAGTACTTC.

The J gene is TRBJ1-1, the V gene TRBV7-9; 7 bases line up with TRBD1. The J segment lost 0 bases and the V segment lost 5 bases, leaving 3 bases of the junction unmatched. CDR1 and CDR2 from the germline V gene are SEHNR and FQNEAQ (reference sequence). The CDR3 sequence is 14 residues long. The CDR3 reads CASSTGTVNTEAFF. The CDR3 DNA is TGTGCCAGCAGCACTGGGACAGTGAACACTGAAGCTTTCTTT.

This sequence joins TRBV27 and TRBJ1-6; D is undetermined. This CDR3 contains 15 residues. Trimming left V 3 bases short and J 3 bases short, with 9 bases between. Per the germline V gene, CDR1 is MNHEY and CDR2 is SMNVEV (reference sequence). The CDR3 spells CASSFSPNYNSPLHF. CDR3 coding DNA: TGTGCCAGCAGTTTTTCCCCAAACTATAATTCACCCCTCCACTTT.

The CDR3 loop reads CASSFGDRAYYEQYF. The CDR3 DNA reads TGTGCCAGCAGCTTCGGAGACAGGGCTTACTACGAGCAGTACTTC. This rearrangement joins TRBV5-6 to TRBJ2-7, with TRBD1 matching over 7 bases. Germline V gene lookup returns CDR1 SGHDT and CDR2 YYEEEE. The CDR3 sequence is 15 residues long. Trimming took 2 bases from V and 3 from J; bases not matched to a gene: 8.

This chain's CDR3 is CASSSSLPEQYF. Written as DNA, the CDR3 is TGTGCCAGCAGCTCCTCTCTCCCGGAGCAGTACTTC. This chain links TRBV5-5 with TRBJ2-7, with D uncertain. Germline lookup yields CDR1 SGHKS and CDR2 YYEKEE (reference sequence). The CDR3 loop spans 12 amino acids. The germline V and J ends were trimmed by 3 bases and 7 bases, with 11 bases remaining between them.

The V and J genes are TRBV19 and TRBJ1-2; D is undetermined. CDR1 is LNHDA and CDR2 is SQIVND in the germline V gene (reference sequence). CDR3 length: 12 residues. V shed 3 bases and J shed 6 bases, with 8 bases lying between them. The DNA for the CDR3 is TGTGCCAGTAGTATTGGAGGGAATGGCTACACCTTC. It is translated as CASSIGGNGYTF. Together with reference TRBV19 and TRBJ1-2, the CDR3 gives the full variable domain: DGGITQSPKYLFRKEGQNVTLSCEQNLNHDAMYWYRQDPGQGLRLIYYSQIVNDFQKGDIAEGYSVSREKKESFPLTVTSAQKNPTAFYLCASSIGGNGYTFGSGTRLTVV.

The V gene is TRBV7-9, the J gene TRBJ1-3; 11 bases align to TRBD1. The V and J ends lost 6 bases and 1 base, in that order; junction bases with no gene match: 8. Germline V lookup: CDR1 SEHNR, CDR2 FQNEAQ (reference sequence). The CDR3 length is 17 residues. The CDR3, as DNA: TGTGCCAGCAGTCGATCGGACAGGGGGCTATCTGGAAACACCATATATTTT. Translated: CASSRSDRGLSGNTIYF. Combining the CDR3 with reference TRBV7-9 and TRBJ1-3 gives the whole variable domain DTGVSQNPRHKITKRGQNVTFRCDPISEHNRLYWYRQTLGQGPEFLTYFQNEAQLEKSRLLSDRFSAERPKGSFSTLEIQRTEQGDSAMYLCASSRSDRGLSGNTIYFGEGSWLTVV.